This entry concerns a single T cell receptor beta chain. Its antigen is still unknown. These data belong to a study of vaccination and CD4 T cells after COVID-19. Treatment of the sample: roughly 10-day PBMC culture with coronavirus spike peptide pools or control peptides (ViraFEST assay). Scientists ran DNA taken from cultured CD4+ T cells through the Oncomine TCR Beta short-read assay for sequencing. MiXCR, run by TCRdb on the PCR reads, gives a single entry per CDR3 protein. Altogether about 12,000 distinct CDR3 sequences are present, about 29% being singletons, with the ten largest covering around a quarter. CDR3 length equals 14 residues. V was clipped by 5 bases and J by 6 bases, with 16 bases between them.

The sequencing input was cultured CD4+ T cells from blood. V and J are TRBV12-3 or TRBV12-4 and TRBJ1-1; D gene uncertain. This sequence was found in a human donor with COVID-19. The CDR3 sequence: CASSPRSLLAEAFF. In DNA form, the CDR3 reads TGTGCCAGCAGTCCTCGATCGTTATTAGCTGAAGCTTTCTTT.